This T cell receptor beta chain stems from a study of blood T cell repertoires in COVID-19. Germline V gene data show CDR1 as MDHEN and CDR2 as SYDVKM. CDR3 length equals 15 residues. V lost 7 bases, J lost 7 bases, and 20 bases lay in between. Clones were sequenced by immunoSEQ multiplex PCR, and TCRdb holds only the in-frame ones, with some missing. The table includes about 170,000 clones, around 80% detected once. The chain combines TRBV28 with TRBJ1-5; D possibly corresponds to TRBD1 (5 bases). Source material: peripheral blood. The TCR sequence derives from a woman between 70 and 85 years old who had recovered from COVID-19. CDR3 DNA: TGTGCCAGCACCCCGGGGGACGGGCTATGGCAGCCCCAGCATTTT. Translated, it gives CASTPGDGLWQPQHF. Drawing the rest from reference TRBV28 and TRBJ1-5, the complete variable domain is DVKVTQSSRYLVKRTGEKVFLECVQDMDHENMFWYRQDPGLGLRLIYFSYDVKMKEKGDIPEGYSVSREKKERFSLILESASTNQTSMYLCASTPGDGLWQPQHFGDGTRLSIL.